This T cell receptor beta chain was observed in a study of OX40 agonist ivuxolimab in advanced cancers. For the wider study: Ivuxolimab was a fully human IgG2 agonistic monoclonal antibody targeting the costimulatory receptor OX40 (CD134). Intravenous ivuxolimab was administered to patients every 2 weeks at six dose levels: 0.01, 0.1, 0.3, 1.5, 3 and 10 mg/kg. Of the 50 to 55 dose-escalation patients, hepatocellular carcinoma was present in approximately 20, melanoma in around 15, renal cell carcinoma in 9 and head and neck cancer in 9. In the dose-escalation cohort, 65% to 85% of patients were male, and the mean age was roughly 60 years with a range of about 20 to 80. Prior anti-PD-1, anti-PD-L1 or anti-CTLA-4 therapy was permitted, and checkpoint inhibitors had been received by around 40% of dose-escalation patients. Partial responses occurred in three dose-escalation patients, of whom one had hepatocellular carcinoma and two had cutaneous melanoma. The purpose of peripheral TCRbeta sequencing was to test whether ivuxolimab changed TCR sequence diversity and led to clonal T-cell expansion. The paper describes the monotherapy dose-escalation part (N ≈ 51 patients) of the phase I trial of ivuxolimab. General study outcomes and caveats: Partial responders in the 0.1-3.0 mg/kg groups had among the lowest normalized peripheral clonal expansion, especially among CD8+ T cells. The antigen specificity of the peripheral T cells that underwent clonal expansion was not determined. At doses from 0.1 to 3.0 mg/kg, clonal expansion was seen in both CD4+ and CD8+ blood T cells between baseline and week 6. On average, CD8+ T cells showed more expanded clones than CD4+ T cells after ivuxolimab. Low levels of normalized T-cell clonal expansion were also seen in some patients who did not respond.

A note on this clone: There is no known antigen for this receptor. No base quality values were provided; no much bigger clone lies one nucleotide off.

The trial excluded patients who had a history of autoimmune disease or who were on systemic immunosuppression. Peripheral blood for TCR sequencing was collected from all dose cohorts at baseline, on cycle 4 day 1, and on cycle 7 day 1. Samples came from an open-label, multicenter, first-in-human phase I dose-escalation trial of ivuxolimab. Adults with locally advanced or metastatic melanoma, renal cell, hepatocellular, or head and neck squamous cell carcinoma were enrolled in the trial. Before TCR sequencing, CD4+ T cells and CD8+ T cells from peripheral blood were sorted into separate populations. Genomic DNA was extracted from sorted cells for sequencing of the TCRbeta CDR3 region. The immunoSEQ Assay was used to sequence the TCRbeta CDR3 regions. TCRdb obtained this table from immuneACCESS and retained in-frame rearrangements with V and J assigned. These tables miss some clones; where compared with another copy, unresolved V genes account for less than half of the shortfall, and the remainder is unexplained. Present in this sample are some 150,000 clones, 90% of which were seen just once. The top ten constitute 0.85% to 1.4% of the sample.

This specimen was CD4+ or CD8+ T cells sorted from blood, taken in a trial of the OX40 agonist ivuxolimab. This receptor was taken from an adult with an advanced solid tumor such as melanoma, head and neck, liver or kidney cancer.

The DNA sequence is as follows: TGTGCCAGCAGCTTAGTAACTAGCCAGGGCGGTGGCTACACCTTC. Translation gives CASSLVTSQGGGYTF. The sequence is built from TRBV7-8 and TRBJ1-2; a weak D assignment points to TRBD1 (5 bases agree). CDR1 and CDR2, per the germline V gene, are SGHVS and FQNEAQ. V drops 1 base and J drops 7 bases, leaving 16 bases in between. The CDR3 holds 15 amino acids from the cysteine to the phenylalanine. Just CDR3 DNA is preserved here, 45 bases in frame from base 1.